These 32 T cell receptor beta chains were sequenced from one sample in a study of technical replicates of blood from several donors. Profiling relied on immunoSEQ multiplex PCR, and the TCRdb table lists in-frame clones only, not all of them. The sample lists about 97,000 clones; roughly 94% were seen once. Material for sequencing was T cells isolated from PBMCs. These receptors were obtained from a human donor in good health.

The chain combines TRBV5-1 with TRBJ2-7, with a tentative D call TRBD2 (6 bases). V was clipped by 0 bases and J by 3 bases, with 19 bases between them. The germline V gene has CDR1 SGHRS and CDR2 YFSETQ. The CDR3 spans 17 residues. In DNA form, the CDR3 reads TGCGCCAGCAGCTTGGTATTTGGCGGGGCAGGTCTCTACGAGCAGTACTTC. Its protein is CASSLVFGGAGLYEQYF.

This clone was detected only once. The V gene is TRBV2, the J gene TRBJ1-5, with D perhaps matching TRBD1 (5 bases). Trimming took off 8 bases at V and 5 bases at J, with 13 bases between the two ends. The V gene's germline CDR1 is SNHLY and CDR2 FYNNEI. The CDR3 loop spans 13 amino acids. The CDR3 region is CASGGENYQPQHF. CDR3 bases: TGTGCCAGCGGGGGGGAGAATTATCAGCCCCAGCATTTT.

The rearrangement links TRBV7-2 to TRBJ2-1; 8 bases line up with TRBD2. CDR3 length: 15 amino acids. The junction had 14 bases not matched to a gene; V was cut back by 4 bases and J by 12 bases. Germline loops: CDR1 SGHTA, CDR2 FQGNSA. The CDR3 DNA reads as TGTGCCAGCAGCTCCTCCGGGACTAGTATAATTTGGCAGTTCTTC. Residues: CASSSSGTSIIWQFF.

Notes on this clone: At one end the junction does not follow the germline gene, possibly because of a read error. The chain has TRBV5-1 and TRBJ1-2, with TRBD1 matching 7 bases. Germline loops: CDR1 SGHRS, CDR2 YFSETQ. CDR3 length: 17 residues. CDR3 in DNA: TGCGCCAGCAGCCTTGAAGGGGGCACCTCCCCCAACTCTGGCTACACCTTC. As protein: CASSLEGGTSPNSGYTF.

CDR3: CASSLLAGDSHEQFF. The CDR3 DNA is TGTGCCAGCAGCCTTCTAGCGGGAGATTCCCATGAGCAGTTCTTC. The chain employs TRBV4-2 and TRBJ2-1; 10 bases line up with TRBD2. Germline V lookup: CDR1 LGHNA, CDR2 YNFKEQ. The CDR3 consists of 15 residues. J was trimmed by 8 bases and V by 4 bases; bases with no gene match: 8.

The chain couples TRBV13 to TRBJ2-7; D is perhaps TRBD2 (6 bases). CDR1 and CDR2 from the germline V gene are PRHDT and FYEKMQ (reference sequence). Trimming shortened V by 5 bases and J by 2 bases, and 16 bases separated the two germline ends. This CDR3 is 15 amino acids long. The CDR3 DNA sequence: TGTGCCAGCAGCCTTGGACTATACCAAGCCTACGAGCAGTACTTC. Protein product: CASSLGLYQAYEQYF.

V gene TRBV30 combines with J gene TRBJ2-7, with TRBD1 as a possible D gene (5 bases). There are 13 residues in the CDR3. The germline gives CDR1 GTSNPN, CDR2 SVGIG (reference sequence). V shed 2 bases and J shed 5 bases, with 13 bases lying between them. In nucleotides, the CDR3 is TGTGCCTGGAGTCCTGGCAGGGATCACGAGCAGTACTTC. It codes for CAWSPGRDHEQYF.

The chain uses TRBV19 and TRBJ2-2; the D gene is possibly TRBD2 (6 bases). The germline gives CDR1 LNHDA, CDR2 SQIVND (reference sequence). V was cut by 0 bases and J by 7 bases, with 9 bases left in between. CDR3 length: 14 residues. CDR3 in amino acids: CASSIELGGGELFF. CDR3 nucleotide sequence: TGTGCCAGTAGTATAGAATTGGGAGGCGGGGAGCTGTTTTTT.

V and J are TRBV28 and TRBJ2-5, with TRBD2 as a possible D gene (6 bases). The CDR3 length is 15 residues. Germline CDR1 reads MDHEN; CDR2 reads SYDVKM. Trimming stripped 2 bases from V and 5 bases from J, with 15 bases between. The CDR3: CASSLDSGGMETQYF. CDR3 bases: TGTGCCAGCAGTTTAGACTCAGGAGGGATGGAGACCCAGTACTTC.

The V gene is TRBV20-1, the J gene TRBJ2-3; D ambiguous. The germline V gene encodes CDR1 DFQATT and CDR2 SNEGSKA (reference sequence). CDR3 length: 10 residues. This CDR3 reads CSRISDTQYF. For the CDR3, the DNA is TGCAGCAGAATTTCGGATACGCAGTATTTT.

A single count supports this clone. The V gene is TRBV27, the J gene TRBJ1-1; TRBD1 matches 8 bases. The CDR3 runs to 15 residues. J was trimmed by 1 base and V by 6 bases; bases with no gene match: 7. The germline V gene encodes CDR1 MNHEY and CDR2 SMNVEV (reference sequence). The CDR3, as DNA: TGTGCCAGCAGGCCGGCCCAGGGGGCGAACACTGAAGCTTTCTTT. This codes for CASRPAQGANTEAFF.

The chain combines TRBV6-4 with TRBJ2-1, with TRBD2 identical over 11 bases. Trimming removed 6 bases from V and 2 bases from J; junction bases left unmatched: 3. This CDR3 contains 15 residues. Germline values: CDR1 MRHNA, CDR2 SNTAGT. As DNA, the CDR3 is TGTGCCAGCAGACTAGCGGGAGACCCCTACAATGAGCAGTTCTTC. As protein: CASRLAGDPYNEQFF.

This chain uses TRBV27 with TRBJ2-5, with 9 bases fitting TRBD2. V was clipped by 6 bases and J by 5 bases; unmatched bases: 4. The germline CDR1 and CDR2 sequences are MNHEY and SMNVEV (reference sequence). The CDR3 contains 13 residues. The CDR3 nucleotides are TGTGCCAGCAGCAGCGGGAGGTTGGAGACCCAGTACTTC. Translation gives CASSSGRLETQYF.

The chain joins TRBV28 to TRBJ2-7; TRBD2 might be the D (6 bases). The CDR3 covers 12 residues. Trimming removed 6 bases at V and 3 bases at J, with 9 bases between. Germline-derived CDR1 and CDR2 are MDHEN and SYDVKM. The chain's CDR3 is CASREGVYEQYF. The CDR3 DNA sequence: TGTGCCAGCAGGGAGGGAGTCTACGAGCAGTACTTC. Full variable domain (remainder filled in from reference TRBV28 and TRBJ2-7): DVKVTQSSRYLVKRTGEKVFLECVQDMDHENMFWYRQDPGLGLRLIYFSYDVKMKEKGDIPEGYSVSREKKERFSLILESASTNQTSMYLCASREGVYEQYFGPGTRLTVT.

The rearrangement uses TRBV2 and TRBJ1-2; no definite D call. V was pared by 4 bases and J by 5 bases, with 14 bases between. The CDR3 loop spans 14 amino acids. The germline gives CDR1 SNHLY, CDR2 FYNNEI. The CDR3 loop is CASSVLALGYGYTF. DNA for the CDR3: TGTGCCAGCAGTGTACTAGCTCTGGGGTATGGCTACACCTTC.

The rearrangement joins TRBV5-6 to TRBJ2-7; D ambiguous. V dropped 0 bases and J dropped 2 bases, with 15 bases sitting between them. The germline gives CDR1 SGHDT, CDR2 YYEEEE. The CDR3 totals 16 residues. CDR3 sequence (DNA): TGTGCCAGCAGCTTGGACTATCTACATCGAACCTACGAGCAGTACTTC. Its protein product is CASSLDYLHRTYEQYF.

The rearrangement joins TRBV5-1 to TRBJ2-1; D may be TRBD2 (5 bases). The CDR3 contains 14 residues. Germline V gives CDR1 SGHRS, CDR2 YFSETQ. V lost 4 bases and J lost 6, with 14 bases in between. The CDR3 protein is CASSLVLTTNEQFF. The CDR3 nucleotides are TGCGCCAGCAGCCTCGTTCTGACTACCAATGAGCAGTTCTTC.

The chain recombines TRBV28 with TRBJ2-2, with 10 bases fitting TRBD1. CDR1 is MDHEN, CDR2 SYDVKM, per germline. The CDR3 length is 17 residues. V lost 6 bases and J lost 1; bases outside the gene matches: 8. The DNA of the CDR3 is TGTGCCAGCAGAAGACAGGGGGCCTGGGAGAACACCGGGGAGCTGTTTTTT. It is translated as CASRRQGAWENTGELFF.

The chain has TRBV6-6 and TRBJ1-2; perhaps TRBD1 as D (5 bases). Trimming took 5 bases from V and 5 from J, leaving 12 bases between them. Germline V lookup: CDR1 MNHNY, CDR2 SVGAGI (reference sequence). This CDR3 contains 13 residues. The CDR3 here is CASSPQGGYGYTF. The CDR3 DNA reads as TGTGCCAGCAGTCCCCAGGGAGGGTATGGCTACACCTTC.

The chain has TRBV9 and TRBJ2-7; 7 bases map to TRBD1. V was clipped by 1 base and J by 2 bases; unmatched bases: 6. The CDR3 covers 15 residues. The germline gives CDR1 SGDLS, CDR2 YYNGEE. The CDR3 region has the DNA TGTGCCAGCAGCGTAACAGGGGAACCCACCTACGAGCAGTACTTC. Its protein product is CASSVTGEPTYEQYF.

The chain couples TRBV5-1 to TRBJ2-5; 16 bases are shared with TRBD2. This CDR3 has 18 amino acids. Trimming cost V 4 bases and J 9 bases; bases outside gene matches: 15. Germline V gene sequence: CDR1 SGHRS, CDR2 YFSETQ. As DNA, the CDR3 is TGCGCCAGCAGCCACGGGACTAGCGGGAGGGGTCTGTTTGAGGCCCAGTACTTC. It yields the protein CASSHGTSGRGLFEAQYF. Full variable domain (rest looked up from reference TRBV5-1 and TRBJ2-5): KAGVTQTPRYLIKTRGQQVTLSCSPISGHRSVSWYQQTPGQGLQFLFEYFSETQRNKGNFPGRFSGRQFSNSRSEMNVSTLELGDSALYLCASSHGTSGRGLFEAQYFGPGTRLLVL.

In DNA, the CDR3 is TGTGCCATCAGGGACAGCGGAAAAAGCACAGATACGCAGTATTTT. It specifies CAIRDSGKSTDTQYF. The V and J genes are TRBV10-3 and TRBJ2-3; a weak D match, TRBD1 (6 bases). V was trimmed by 6 bases and J by 0 bases, leaving 13 bases between them. Germline V gene sequence: CDR1 ENHRY, CDR2 SYGVKD. The CDR3 contains 15 residues.

The chain uses TRBV12-5 and TRBJ1-5; D unresolved. Trimming shortened V by 4 bases and J by 1 base, and 14 bases separated the two germline ends. There are 16 residues in the CDR3. Germline assignment: CDR1 LGHNT and CDR2 FRNRAP. CDR3 DNA sequence: TGTGCTAGTGGTTCCGCCGGGAGTGCCAGCAATCAGCCCCAGCATTTT. Protein sequence: CASGSAGSASNQPQHF.

The chain recombines TRBV28 with TRBJ2-7, with a possible D match to TRBD2 (6 bases). This CDR3 is built from 15 residues. The V end was cut by 2 bases, the J end by 1 base, with 12 bases between. In germline, CDR1 is MDHEN, CDR2 SYDVKM. The CDR3 protein is CASSLRRGPSYEQYF. The CDR3 DNA follows: TGTGCCAGCAGTTTAAGGAGGGGCCCTTCCTACGAGCAGTACTTC.

The chain employs TRBV28 and TRBJ1-1; TRBD1 matches at 9 bases. Germline V gene lookup returns CDR1 MDHEN and CDR2 SYDVKM. After removal of 5 bases from V and 3 bases from J, the junction contained 4 bases not matched to a gene. This CDR3 is built from 14 residues. The CDR3 DNA is TGTGCCAGCAGTACAGGGGGCATCTACACTGAAGCTTTCTTT. Its translation: CASSTGGIYTEAFF.

The chain has TRBV27 and TRBJ1-2; D unclear. CDR3 size: 15 residues. The germline V and J ends were trimmed by 4 bases and 8 bases, with 20 bases remaining between them. CDR1 MNHEY and CDR2 SMNVEV come from the germline V gene (reference sequence). CDR3 bases: TGTGCCAGCAGTTCCCTACCCCCAGGTCTCGACGGCTACACCTTC. This sequence encodes CASSSLPPGLDGYTF.

The chain recombines TRBV7-2 with TRBJ2-2; maybe TRBD1 (7 bases). The germline V gene has CDR1 SGHTA and CDR2 FQGNSA. CDR3 length equals 14 residues. The V gene lost 8 bases and the J gene lost 6 bases, with 16 bases spanning the gap. The CDR3 DNA reads as TGTGCCAGCGGGCCTCAGGGGGAGGCCGGGGAGCTGTTTTTT. Amino acid sequence: CASGPQGEAGELFF.

V is TRBV30 and J is TRBJ2-3; D perhaps matches TRBD2 (6 bases). The CDR3 sequence is 16 residues long. Germline loops: CDR1 GTSNPN, CDR2 SVGIG (reference sequence). The V gene lost 0 bases and the J gene lost 2 bases, with 15 bases spanning the gap. The DNA of the CDR3 is TGTGCCTGGAGTGTACTGGAGCGGGTCTACACAGATACGCAGTATTTT. This translates into CAWSVLERVYTDTQYF. Looking up the rest from reference TRBV30 and TRBJ2-3 gives the full variable domain: SQTIHQWPATLVQPVGSPLSLECTVEGTSNPNLYWYRQAAGRGLQLLFYSVGIGQISSEVPQNLSASRPQDRQFILSSKKLLLSDSGFYLCAWSVLERVYTDTQYFGPGTRLTVL.

CDR3 DNA: TGCGCCAGCAGCTCAAACTACAGGGCAACTGAAGCTTTCTTT. As protein: CASSSNYRATEAFF. V usage is TRBV5-1 and J usage is TRBJ1-1; a possible D gene is TRBD1 (6 bases). The CDR3 runs to 14 residues. Trimming took 3 bases from V and 5 from J, leaving 14 bases between them. CDR1 is SGHRS, CDR2 YFSETQ, per germline.

This clone appeared a few times. As DNA, the CDR3 is TGCGCCAGCAGCTCCACAGGGTACACTGAAGCTTTCTTT. This gives the protein CASSSTGYTEAFF. V and J are TRBV5-1 and TRBJ1-1, with D perhaps matching TRBD1 (6 bases). The CDR3 contains 13 residues. The V end lost 3 bases, the J end lost 3 bases, and 9 bases lay between the germline ends. Germline CDR1 SGHRS, CDR2 YFSETQ.

V gene TRBV27 combines with J gene TRBJ2-7; TRBD1 is a possible D gene (6 bases). The germline gives CDR1 MNHEY, CDR2 SMNVEV (reference sequence). V was pared by 2 bases and J by 7 bases, with 12 bases between. CDR3 length equals 13 residues. The CDR3, as DNA: TGTGCCAGCAGTTTAAGGCAGGGGATTGAGCAGTACTTC. Amino acid sequence: CASSLRQGIEQYF.

V is TRBV7-2 and J is TRBJ2-3; TRBD2 aligns across 12 bases. Germline V gene lookup returns CDR1 SGHTA and CDR2 FQGNSA. The length of the CDR3 is 15 residues. J lost 5 bases, V lost 3 bases, and 3 bases had no gene match. In DNA form, the CDR3 reads TGTGCCAGCAGCTTGACTAGCGGGAGAGTAGATACGCAGTATTTT. Encoded protein: CASSLTSGRVDTQYF.